Sequencing of this TCR beta chain was carried out in a study of blood T cell repertoires in COVID-19. Study summary: COVID-19 samples, acute and convalescent, were from the United States, Italy and Spain. From T cells, B-cell-depleted T cells, or PBMCs came the material, which was cDNA or gDNA.

Study processing details: From reference gene primer amplification, estimates of nucleated cell counts were derived. This table comes from immunoSEQ multiplex PCR, and its TCRdb copy is limited to in-frame clones, with some not included. The V and J calls and clone size are taken from that table; D and trimming were inferred from the DNA. The sample has roughly 200,000 clones; around 85% are singletons. This clonotype originated in a woman in her sixties with acute or convalescent COVID-19. Sample: peripheral blood.

CDR3: CASSLGTVISGNTIYF. CDR3 coding DNA: TGCGCCAGCAGCTTGGGAACGGTCATCTCTGGAAACACCATATATTTT. V gene TRBV5-1 combines with J gene TRBJ1-3; D is ambiguous. Germline CDR1 is SGHRS and CDR2 is YFSETQ. This CDR3 is built from 16 residues. V was trimmed by 0 bases and J by 0 bases, leaving 10 bases between them.